These 14 T cell receptor beta chains share one sample of origin, sequenced in a study of T cell repertoires in cytomegalovirus infection. TCRdb re-analysed the reads in MiXCR, keeping a single row per CDR3 protein. The sample contains around 530,000 distinct CDR3 sequences, approximately 25% of which appear only once. The sample comprised PBMCs. All receptors come from a human donor in good health (CMV status not recorded). Some clones in this sample may be carry-over from other donors' samples.

In its sample, this clonotype was seen many times. This chain links TRBV19 with TRBJ1-6; possible D gene TRBD1, 5 bases. Germline V gene lookup returns CDR1 LNHDA and CDR2 SQIVND (reference sequence). V was trimmed by 7 bases and J by 7 bases, leaving 14 bases between them. This CDR3 comprises 14 residues. The CDR3 DNA sequence: TGTGCCAGTACCCTCGGGACCGAGAATTCACCCCTCCACTTT. It translates to CASTLGTENSPLHF.

This clonotype was seen ten or more times. The rearrangement links TRBV7-2 to TRBJ2-2; D unclear. V dropped 5 bases and J dropped 2 bases, with 3 bases sitting between them. The CDR3 is made up of 12 amino acids. Germline loops: CDR1 SGHTA, CDR2 FQGNSA. Here the CDR3 DNA reads TGTGCCAGCAGCACAAACACCGGGGAGCTGTTTTTT. Amino acid sequence: CASSTNTGELFF.

This sequence joins TRBV29-1 and TRBJ2-1; the match to TRBD2 covers 13 bases. The CDR3 runs 16 residues. CDR1 is SQVTM, CDR2 ANQGSEA, per germline. V was clipped by 4 bases and J by 6 bases; unmatched bases: 9. CDR3 coding DNA: TGCAGCGTTGGGGGGACTAGCGGGACACCAATCAATGAGCAGTTCTTC. Its translation: CSVGGTSGTPINEQFF.

The V and J genes are TRBV27 and TRBJ1-1, with D possibly TRBD1 on 6 matching bases. The ends were cut back, 2 bases at V and 0 bases at J, with 16 bases in the middle. The length of the CDR3 is 17 residues. Germline values: CDR1 MNHEY, CDR2 SMNVEV (reference sequence). CDR3 amino acids: CASSLVGALIMNTEAFF. Here the CDR3 DNA reads TGTGCCAGCAGTTTAGTGGGGGCACTCATTATGAACACTGAAGCTTTCTTT.

This clonotype has only a few counts. The rearrangement uses TRBV7-2 and TRBJ2-7, with TRBD2 matching 16 bases. V gave up 3 bases and J gave up 7 bases; unmatched junction bases: 3. Germline CDR1 is SGHTA and CDR2 is FQGNSA. The CDR3 is made up of 15 amino acids. CDR3 region: CASSLGTSGRGEQYV. The CDR3 coding sequence is TGTGCCAGCAGCTTGGGGACTAGCGGGAGGGGGGAGCAGTACGTC.

The V and J genes are TRBV7-6 and TRBJ2-5, with 11 bases lining up with TRBD2. CDR1 and CDR2 (germline): SGHVS, FNYEAQ. CDR3 length: 18 residues. After removal of 0 bases from V and 2 bases from J, the junction contained 8 bases not matched to a gene. This chain's CDR3 is CASSLAGRLAGKQETQYF. The CDR3 nucleotides read TGTGCCAGCAGCTTAGCTGGGCGACTAGCGGGGAAACAAGAGACCCAGTACTTC.

This chain links TRBV25-1 with TRBJ2-5; maybe TRBD1 (6 bases). This CDR3 contains 16 residues. Between the trimmed V and J ends, which lost 8 bases and 2 bases, there was a span of 21 bases. CDR1 and CDR2 from the germline V gene are MGHDK and SYGVNS. CDR3: CASSDRGGGKQETQYF. The CDR3 DNA sequence: TGTGCCAGCTCCGACCGTGGGGGCGGAAAGCAAGAGACCCAGTACTTC.

The CDR3 reads CSVFSRHREEDEQYV. The CDR3 region has the DNA TGCAGCGTTTTTTCCCGCCACAGGGAGGAAGACGAGCAGTACGTC. V is TRBV29-1 and J is TRBJ2-7; D possibly uses TRBD1 or TRBD2 (6 bases each). Trimming pared 5 bases from V and 5 bases from J, leaving 22 bases between. Per germline, CDR1 SQVTM and CDR2 ANQGSEA. CDR3 length: 15 residues.

V gene TRBV7-2 combines with J gene TRBJ2-5, with D possibly being TRBD1 or TRBD2 (5 bases each). Trimming removed 5 bases at V and 5 bases at J, with 9 bases between. The V gene's germline CDR1 is SGHTA and CDR2 FQGNSA. CDR3 length: 12 amino acids. The CDR3, as DNA: TGTGCCAGCAGCCGAGAGGGGGAGACCCAGTACTTC. Amino acids: CASSREGETQYF.

This clonotype was observed a few times. The V call is TRBV6-2 or TRBV6-3, the J call TRBJ1-1; D perhaps matches TRBD1 (6 bases). Germline V gives CDR1 MNHEY, CDR2 SVGEGT. The CDR3 is 16 amino acids. Trimming left V 7 bases short and J 3 bases short, with 21 bases between. The CDR3 coding sequence is TGTGCCAGCACAGAGAGCGTACAGGGAGGGGACACTGAAGCTTTCTTT. Its protein product is CASTESVQGGDTEAFF.

The chain uses TRBV18 and TRBJ2-7; D is unresolved. The CDR3 covers 12 residues. Trimming pared 5 bases from V and 6 bases from J, leaving 11 bases between. Germline V gene sequence: CDR1 KGHSH, CDR2 LQKENI. The DNA of the CDR3 is TGTGCCAGCTCAATAGGAATGGGCGAGCAGTACTTC. Its protein product is CASSIGMGEQYF.

The rearrangement uses TRBV6-1 and TRBJ1-3; 9 nucleotides agree with TRBD1. The CDR3 spans 13 residues. With V trimmed by 6 bases and J by 4 bases, 1 base remained unmatched. Germline CDR1 MNHNS, CDR2 SASEGT. CDR3 sequence (DNA): TGTGCCAGCAGGGGGACAGGGGGAAACACCATATATTTT. It codes for CASRGTGGNTIYF.

The chain has TRBV2 and TRBJ1-1, with TRBD1 as a possible D gene (5 bases). The CDR3 extends over 14 amino acids. Germline CDR1 SNHLY, CDR2 FYNNEI. Trimming removed 3 bases from V and 1 base from J, with 9 bases in between. Here the CDR3 DNA reads TGTGCCAGCAGTGACAGGGCAAGGAACACTGAAGCTTTCTTT. It translates to CASSDRARNTEAFF.

The rearrangement joins TRBV12-3 or TRBV12-4 to TRBJ1-1; D is uncertain. The CDR3 spans 15 residues. Deletions cut 3 bases from V and 0 bases from J, with 11 bases between. The CDR3 reads CASSLEGRMNTEAFF. The CDR3 coding sequence is TGTGCCAGCAGTTTGGAGGGTCGGATGAACACTGAAGCTTTCTTT.